The clone carrying this T cell receptor (beta chain) was counted only a few times. The antigen is unknown. The PCR employed 60 Vbeta primers together with 13 Jbeta primers. Some clones are missing from TCRdb's copy, which holds only in-frame ones; the method was immunoSEQ multiplex PCR. Among around 100,000 clones listed, around three quarters were seen once. V lost 0 bases and J lost 4, with 17 bases in between. The germline CDR1 and CDR2 sequences are MGHRA and YSYEKL. This CDR3 region has 17 residues. These data are taken from a study of cytomegalovirus exposure and HLA in healthy donors. On the study more broadly: The study's early data release held about 85 million unique TCRs from HLA-typed donors.

Study-level points and caveats: In an earlier analysis, most TCR beta V segments were productive about 87% or about 30% of the time. TCR beta sequences reportedly predicted most subjects' HLA-A and HLA-B alleles accurately.

This TCR was sampled from a woman in her twenties or thirties in good health and CMV-seronegative. The sample consisted of PBMCs. This chain links TRBV4-1 with TRBJ2-3; a possible D gene is TRBD1 (5 bases). Written as DNA, the CDR3 is TGCGCCAGCAGCCAAGATTCCCTAGGGGTTTCGGCAGATACGCAGTATTTT. Translated: CASSQDSLGVSADTQYF.